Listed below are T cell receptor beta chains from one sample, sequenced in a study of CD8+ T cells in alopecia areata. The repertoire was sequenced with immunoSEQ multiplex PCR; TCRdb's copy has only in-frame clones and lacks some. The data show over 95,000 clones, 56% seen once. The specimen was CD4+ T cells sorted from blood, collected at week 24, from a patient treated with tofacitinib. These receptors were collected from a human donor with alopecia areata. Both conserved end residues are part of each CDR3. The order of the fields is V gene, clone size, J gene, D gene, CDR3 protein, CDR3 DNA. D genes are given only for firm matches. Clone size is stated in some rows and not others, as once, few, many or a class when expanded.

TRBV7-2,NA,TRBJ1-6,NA,CASSWDGNSPLHF,TGTGCCAGCAGCTGGGACGGGAATTCACCCCTCCACTTT
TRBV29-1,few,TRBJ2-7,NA,CSVDPGLCREQYF,TGCAGCGTTGATCCCGGTCTTTGCCGCGAGCAGTACTTC
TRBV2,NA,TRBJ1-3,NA,CASSAWTAGNTIYF,TGTGCCAGCAGTGCGTGGACTGCTGGAAACACCATATATTTT
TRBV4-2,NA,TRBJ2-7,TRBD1,CASSPTGGVSYEQYF,TGTGCCAGCAGCCCGACAGGGGGAGTTTCCTACGAGCAGTACTTC
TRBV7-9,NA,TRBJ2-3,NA,CASGYRQFTDTQYF,TGTGCCAGCGGATATAGACAGTTCACAGATACGCAGTATTTT
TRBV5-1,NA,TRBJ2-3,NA,CASSLGRDPGADTQYF,TGCGCCAGCAGCTTGGGGCGGGACCCCGGGGCAGATACGCAGTATTTT
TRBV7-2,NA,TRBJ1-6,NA,CASSTGQPAPLHF,TGTGCCAGCAGCACCGGACAGCCTGCACCCCTCCACTTT
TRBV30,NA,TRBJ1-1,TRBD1,CAWRGTGNTEAFF,TGTGCCTGGAGGGGGACAGGGAACACTGAAGCTTTCTTT
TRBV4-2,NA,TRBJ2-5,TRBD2,CASSQSGGETQYF,TGTGCCAGCAGCCAAAGCGGGGGGGAGACCCAGTACTTC
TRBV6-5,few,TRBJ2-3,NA,CASSYQPGLSTDTQYF,TGTGCCAGCAGTTACCAACCGGGACTGAGCACAGATACGCAGTATTTT
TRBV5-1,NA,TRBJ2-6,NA,CASSPGDSGANVLTF,TGCGCCAGCAGCCCAGGGGATTCTGGGGCCAACGTCCTGACTTTC
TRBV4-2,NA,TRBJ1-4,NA,CASSQDGTVDEKLFF,TGTGCCAGCAGCCAAGACGGAACAGTAGATGAAAAACTGTTTTTT
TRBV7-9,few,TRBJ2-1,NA,CASSLARSEEQFF,TGTGCCAGCAGCTTAGCGCGAAGCGAGGAGCAGTTCTTC
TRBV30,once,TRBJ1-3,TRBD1,CAWMTGPGNTIYF,TGTGCCTGGATGACAGGGCCCGGAAACACCATATATTTT
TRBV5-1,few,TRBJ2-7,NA,CASSLDTYEQYF,TGCGCCAGCAGCTTGGACACCTACGAGCAGTACTTC
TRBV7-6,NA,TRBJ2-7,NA,CASSLDTSAEQYF,TGTGCCAGCAGCTTGGACACTTCTGCCGAGCAGTACTTC
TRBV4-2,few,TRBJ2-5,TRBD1,CASSPRTGNQETQYF,TGTGCCAGCAGCCCACGGACAGGGAATCAAGAGACCCAGTACTTC
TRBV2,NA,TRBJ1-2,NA,CASSERGWGYTF,TGTGCCAGCAGTGAACGGGGTTGGGGCTACACCTTC
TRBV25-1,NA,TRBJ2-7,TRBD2,CASTTSGDHEQYF,TGTGCCAGCACTACTAGCGGGGACCACGAGCAGTACTTC
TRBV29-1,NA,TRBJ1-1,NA,CSVATGLNTEAFF,TGCAGCGTTGCCACAGGATTGAACACTGAAGCTTTCTTC
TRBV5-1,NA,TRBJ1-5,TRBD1,CASSLQGDRNQPQHF,TGCGCCAGCAGCTTGCAAGGGGACAGAAATCAGCCCCAGCATTTT
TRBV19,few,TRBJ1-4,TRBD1,CASGTGQAFNEKLFF,TGTGCCAGTGGAACCGGACAGGCCTTTAATGAAAAACTGTTTTTT
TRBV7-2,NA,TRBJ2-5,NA,CASSSGGAETQYF,TGTGCCAGCAGCTCCGGGGGCGCGGAGACCCAGTACTTC
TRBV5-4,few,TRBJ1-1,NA,CASSLQGLMNTEAFF,TGTGCCAGCAGCTTACAGGGCCTCATGAACACTGAAGCTTTCTTT
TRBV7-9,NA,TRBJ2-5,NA,CASSLSGWETQYF,TGTGCCAGCAGCTTATCAGGGTGGGAGACCCAGTACTTC
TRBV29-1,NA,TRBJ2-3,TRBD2,CSVDKRGITDTQYF,TGCAGCGTTGATAAGCGGGGGATCACAGATACGCAGTATTTT
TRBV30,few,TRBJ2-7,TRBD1,CAWSVRGQGAVLYEQYF,TGTGCCTGGAGTGTACGGGGCCAGGGGGCGGTTCTGTACGAGCAGTACTTC
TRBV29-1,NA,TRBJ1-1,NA,CSVVPRGNTEAFF,TGCAGCGTTGTTCCCAGGGGGAACACTGAAGCTTTCTTT
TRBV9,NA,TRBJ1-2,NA,CASSGNRVNYGYTF,TGTGCCAGCAGCGGAAACAGGGTGAACTATGGCTACACCTTC
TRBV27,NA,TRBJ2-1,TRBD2,CASTPTSRHNEQFF,TGTGCCAGCACCCCGACTAGCCGCCACAATGAGCAGTTCTTC
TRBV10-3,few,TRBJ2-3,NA,CAISGQVGGTDTQYF,TGTGCCATCAGTGGTCAGGTGGGGGGCACAGATACGCAGTATTTT
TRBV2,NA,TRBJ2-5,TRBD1,CASSPDRAAETQYF,TGTGCCAGCAGTCCGGACAGGGCAGCGGAGACCCAGTACTTC
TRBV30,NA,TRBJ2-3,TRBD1,CAWSSGTGKRRGTDTQYF,TGTGCCTGGAGTTCCGGGACAGGGAAGAGAAGAGGGACAGATACGCAGTATTTT
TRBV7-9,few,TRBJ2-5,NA,CASTPRGGVTETQYF,TGTGCCAGCACCCCCCGAGGGGGGGTGACAGAGACCCAGTACTTC
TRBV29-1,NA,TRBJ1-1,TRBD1,CSVERNGQGAEAFF,TGCAGCGTTGAGAGAAACGGACAGGGGGCTGAAGCTTTCTTT
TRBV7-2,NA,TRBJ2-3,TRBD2,CAGRGLAGGRGTDTQYF,TGTGCCGGCCGCGGACTAGCGGGGGGCCGGGGCACAGATACGCAGTATTTT
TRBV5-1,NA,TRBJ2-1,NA,CASSLGVGGAVHEQFF,TGCGCCAGCAGCTTGGGGGTCGGGGGTGCTGTCCATGAGCAGTTCTTC
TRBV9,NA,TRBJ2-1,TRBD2,CASSLRLAGGHEQFF,TGTGCCAGCAGCCTAAGACTAGCGGGGGGCCATGAGCAGTTCTTC
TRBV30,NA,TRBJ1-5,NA,CAWSFGGNQPQHF,TGTGCCTGGAGTTTCGGGGGAAATCAGCCCCAGCATTTT
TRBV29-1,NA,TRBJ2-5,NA,CSVVNGWGETQYF,TGCAGCGTTGTTAATGGTTGGGGAGAGACCCAGTACTTC
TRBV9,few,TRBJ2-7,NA,CASSVATGSAYEQYF,TGTGCCAGCAGCGTAGCTACGGGGAGTGCCTACGAGCAGTACTTC
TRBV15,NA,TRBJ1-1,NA,CATSRDLGGRNTEAFF,TGTGCCACCAGCAGAGATCTTGGCGGAAGGAACACTGAAGCTTTCTTT
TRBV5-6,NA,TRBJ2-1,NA,CASSFQANEQFF,TGTGCCAGCAGCTTTCAAGCAAACGAGCAGTTCTTC
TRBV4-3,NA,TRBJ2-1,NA,CASSQDIGDEQFF,TGCGCCAGCAGCCAAGACATCGGTGATGAGCAGTTCTTC
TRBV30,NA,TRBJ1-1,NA,CAWKRANTEAFF,TGTGCCTGGAAAAGGGCGAACACTGAAGCTTTCTTT
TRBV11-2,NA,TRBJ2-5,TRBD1,CASSSSGTGLQETQYF,TGTGCCAGCAGCTCTTCCGGGACAGGGCTCCAAGAGACCCAGTACTTC
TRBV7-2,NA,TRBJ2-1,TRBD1,CASSPQGYEQFF,TGTGCCAGCAGCCCACAGGGGTATGAGCAGTTCTTC
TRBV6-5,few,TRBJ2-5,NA,CASMRERAETQYF,TGTGCCAGCATGAGGGAGAGAGCGGAGACCCAGTACTTC
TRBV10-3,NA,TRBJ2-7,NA,CAISEAELANYEQYF,TGTGCCATCAGTGAAGCGGAGCTAGCTAACTACGAGCAGTACTTC
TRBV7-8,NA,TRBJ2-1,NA,CASSLEGTYNEQFF,TGTGCCAGCAGCTTAGAGGGCACCTACAATGAGCAGTTCTTC
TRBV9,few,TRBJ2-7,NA,CASSERGVRDDEQYF,TGTGCCAGCAGCGAGAGGGGAGTAAGGGATGACGAGCAGTACTTC
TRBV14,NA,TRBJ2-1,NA,CASSPEWVKGPHIRNEQFF,TGTGCCAGCAGCCCCGAATGGGTAAAGGGACCCCACATTAGGAATGAGCAGTTCTTC
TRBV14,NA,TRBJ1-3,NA,CASSQQIDGNTIYF,TGTGCCAGCAGCCAACAAATAGACGGAAACACCATATATTTT
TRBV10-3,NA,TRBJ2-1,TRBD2,CAISERTSGASNEQFF,TGTGCCATCAGTGAGCGGACTAGCGGGGCATCCAATGAGCAGTTCTTC
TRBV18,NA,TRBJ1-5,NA,CASSPSGQSNQPQHF,TGTGCCAGCTCACCATCCGGACAGTCCAATCAGCCCCAGCATTTT
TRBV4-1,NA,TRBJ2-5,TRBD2,CASSQDSGLAGEETQYF,TGCGCCAGCAGCCAAGACTCCGGGCTAGCGGGGGAAGAGACCCAGTACTTC
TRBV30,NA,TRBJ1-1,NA,CAWSGPYTEAFF,TGTGCCTGGAGTGGTCCCTACACTGAAGCTTTCTTT
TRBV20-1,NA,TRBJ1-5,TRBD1,CSVGKGATQHF,TGCAGTGTAGGCAAGGGGGCGACCCAGCATTTT
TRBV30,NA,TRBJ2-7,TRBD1,CAWSSLGTVAYEQYF,TGTGCCTGGAGTTCCCTCGGGACAGTGGCCTACGAGCAGTACTTC
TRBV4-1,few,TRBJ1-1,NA,CASSRYSGDTEAFF,TGCGCCAGCAGTCGTTATTCAGGGGACACTGAAGCTTTCTTT